This T cell receptor (beta chain) was recorded in a study of blood T cell repertoires in COVID-19 (dated by TCRdb to the early 2020s). For the study in its entirety: Samples covering the acute and convalescent phases of COVID-19 were provided by collaborators in the United States, Italy and Spain. The repertoires were released in a freely available public database meant as a resource for research on the immune response to SARS-CoV-2. Nearly every sample came with metadata listing a de-identified subject ID, COVID-19 status, age in years and sex. The prospective study material was composed of cDNA or gDNA derived from T cells, B-cell-depleted T cells, or PBMCs. HLA class I and class II types, where available, came from metadata supplied by the sample provider rather than from assay-based typing. The samples were drawn from the first 160 participants of the ongoing ImmuneRACE study and from over 950 subjects provided by 6 global collaborators. The dataset comprised deeply sampled blood TCRbeta repertoires from subjects exposed to, actively infected with, or recovered from COVID-19.

V has 2 bases trimmed and J has 2 bases trimmed; junction bases matching no gene number 12. The CDR3 has 18 amino acids, counting the end cysteine and phenylalanine. Of the read, only the CDR3 DNA is kept; its 54 bases are in frame from base 1. The germline V gene specifies SGHRS as CDR1 and YFSETQ as CDR2. TCRbeta CDR3 regions were amplified from genomic DNA using the immunoSEQ Assay, a bias-controlled multiplex PCR. The study's processing was this. The number of nucleated cells in each sample was estimated from the amplification of reference gene primers within the assay. To quantify the absolute abundance of each unique TCRbeta CDR3 rearrangement, sequence reads were collapsed and filtered. For each sample, productive Simpson clonality was calculated as the square root of Simpson's diversity index across productive rearrangements. This is the immuneACCESS table as TCRdb keeps it, with only in-frame sequences that have V and J called. A part of the clones is gone; compared with another copy, unresolved V genes explain less than half, and the rest is unexplained. The V and J calls and clone size were taken over from that table, and D and trimming were inferred from the DNA. The sample table lists under 200,000 clones, more than 65% of them with a count of one. About 5.7% of the sample is taken by the ten largest.

Overall study outcomes, separate from this receptor: The quantity of clinical and demographic metadata differed by source and by participant and was supplied without curation.

This clone was picked up a small number of times. The clone's antigen remains unknown. Nothing much larger sits one base from this clone, and base qualities are not available. Enrolling through a virtual design, the prospective study's participants ranged in age from about 18 to 89 years and lived across some 22 United States geographic areas. In the prospective study, cohorts were assigned on the basis of participant-reported clinical history obtained from a screening survey and a study questionnaire. Each participant in the prospective study had whole blood, serum and a nasopharyngeal or oropharyngeal swab collected by mobile phlebotomists. Participants in the prospective study had the option to provide additional blood draws and questionnaires over an approximately 2-month period. Blood samples from the prospective study were shipped frozen or at room temperature prior to DNA extraction.

The source material was PBMCs or T cells enriched from blood (not recorded which). The sequence was obtained from a woman aged 40 to 55 with acute COVID-19. The V gene is TRBV5-1 and the J gene is TRBJ2-2; TRBD1 lines up with 7 middle nucleotides. The CDR3 sequence is CASSFAGGQLRNTGELFF. The DNA sequence is TGCGCCAGCAGCTTCGCAGGGGGACAGTTGAGAAACACCGGGGAGCTGTTTTTT.